This T cell receptor (beta chain) stems from a study of blood T cell repertoires in COVID-19. Study-wide context: Acute and convalescent COVID-19 samples came from the United States, Italy and Spain. T cells, B-cell-depleted T cells, or PBMCs provided the cDNA or gDNA that served as material.

Sequenced by immunoSEQ multiplex PCR; TCRdb stores in-frame clones only, minus some. The sample lists a few hundred thousand clones, approximately 85% seen once, with 0.75% to 0.95% in the top ten. Seattle enrolled patients during active infection and tracked them longitudinally. Germline loops: CDR1 MNHEY, CDR2 SVGAGI. V was clipped by 0 bases and J by 5 bases, with 16 bases between them. The CDR3 extends over 16 amino acids. Sequencing input: peripheral blood. The TCR originated in a human donor with COVID-19, enrolled during active disease. The donor label of this sample is uncertain. The J gene is TRBJ1-1, the V gene TRBV6-5; D call uncertain. The CDR3 reads CASSYSRVGWKTEAFF. The DNA for the CDR3 is TGTGCCAGCAGTTACTCGAGGGTGGGTTGGAAGACTGAAGCTTTCTTT.